By sample share, the clone carrying this T cell receptor beta chain is medium-sized (0.01 to 0.1%). The sample is drawn from a study of CD8+CD57+ T cells in acquired aplastic anemia. Across the whole study: Sorted CD4+ and CD8+ cells yielded roughly 3.5 ug of DNA on average.

Patients sequenced had flow cytometry evidence of CD8+CD57+ cell expansion. V was clipped by 3 bases and J by 8 bases; unmatched bases: 7. Germline V gives CDR1 DFQATT, CDR2 SNEGSKA (reference sequence). The length of the CDR3 is 15 residues. Genomic DNA served as template for TCR beta VDJ and CDR3 profiling. TCRdb redid the calling of the reads with MiXCR, one entry per CDR3 protein. The sample consists of over 250,000 distinct CDR3 sequences, roughly 59% of them appearing once. Sequenced: sorted CD4+, CD8+, or CD8+CD57+ T cells (not recorded which) from PBMCs. The TCR originated in a human donor with aplastic anemia. The chain recombines TRBV20-1 with TRBJ1-6; 10 nucleotides agree with TRBD1. CDR3 sequence: CSARAMGTGDSPLHF. The CDR3 coding sequence is TGCAGTGCTAGGGCGATGGGGACAGGGGATTCACCCCTCCACTTT.